These 26 T cell receptor beta chains were sequenced from one sample in a study of immune evolution from preneoplasia to lung adenocarcinoma (dated by TCRdb to the early 2020s). The library was built by means of the immunoSEQ multiplex PCR assay. TCRdb carries this immuneACCESS record with in-frame sequences only. Its versions omit some clonotypes, under half of them owing to an unresolved V gene in the studies checked, with the rest unexplained. This sample is represented by some 4,300 clones; 70% to 85% of them were singletons. The ten largest clones add up to 5.5% to 8% of the sample. The specimen sequenced was FFPE minimally invasive lung adenocarcinoma tissue. Explained via the paper, the cell subset or site label denotes: micro-invasive lung adenocarcinoma (MIA). These receptors all come from a person aged 50-75 years with lung adenocarcinoma.

CDR3 sequence: CASSLKRPPVETQYF. Here the CDR3 DNA reads TGTGCCAGCAGCTTAAAACGACCCCCGGTCGAGACCCAGTACTTC. The gene calls are TRBV7-8 and TRBJ2-5; D gene uncertain. The CDR3 has 15 amino acids. V lost 2 bases, J lost 5 bases, and 15 bases lay in between. Germline V lookup: CDR1 SGHVS, CDR2 FQNEAQ.

V is TRBV4-1 and J is TRBJ1-1, with D possibly being TRBD1 (5 bases). Trimming stripped 4 bases from V and 2 bases from J, with 8 bases between. CDR3 length: 13 residues. CDR1 and CDR2 from the germline V gene are MGHRA and YSYEKL. The CDR3: CASSLGTNTEAFF. Written as DNA, the CDR3 is TGCGCCAGCAGCCTAGGGACTAACACTGAAGCTTTCTTT.

In its sample, this clone was seen once. The chain carries TRBV6-6 and TRBJ2-2; a weak D match, TRBD2 (5 bases). This CDR3 is built from 14 residues. Trimming pared 7 bases from V and 0 bases from J, leaving 9 bases between. Germline-derived CDR1 and CDR2 are MNHNY and SVGAGI (reference sequence). CDR3 nucleotide sequence: TGTGCCAGCACGACTATTCCGAACACCGGGGAGCTGTTTTTT. Translation: CASTTIPNTGELFF.

CDR3 nucleotides: TGTGCCAGCCGGGAGGGTCAAGAGACCCAGTACTTC. This sequence encodes CASREGQETQYF. This chain links TRBV18 with TRBJ2-5; 8 bases are a match to TRBD2. J was trimmed by 2 bases and V by 8 bases; bases with no gene match: 1. The CDR3 is made up of 12 amino acids. Per germline, CDR1 KGHSH and CDR2 LQKENI.

In the case of this clone: The same CDR3 is also encoded by other DNA sequences in this sample. The chain's CDR3 is CASSPVPAGETQYF. CDR3 in DNA: TGTGCCAGCTCACCAGTTCCTGCGGGGGAGACCCAGTACTTC. The chain uses TRBV18 and TRBJ2-5; possible D gene TRBD2, 6 bases. Germline V gene sequence: CDR1 KGHSH, CDR2 LQKENI. This CDR3 is 14 amino acids long. V lost 2 bases and J lost 5, with 12 bases in between.

The chain combines TRBV30 with TRBJ1-5, with 7 bases matching TRBD1. The V segment lost 4 bases and the J segment 7 bases; nucleotides outside the gene matches: 7. Germline V gene data show CDR1 as GTSNPN and CDR2 as SVGIG (reference sequence). CDR3 length equals 13 residues. Written as DNA, the CDR3 is TGTGCCTGGAATAGGGGGCCGGGCCAGCCCCAGCATTTT. This encodes CAWNRGPGQPQHF.

Notes on this clone: The germline gene is not matched at one end of the junction; a read error may be the cause. The CDR3 nucleotides read TGTGCCAGCAGTTACCAGGGGGCGGCGAAAACCGGGGAGCTGTTTTTT. Its protein is CASSYQGAAKTGELFF. The chain links TRBV6-5 to TRBJ2-2; TRBD1 aligns across 8 bases. Germline loops: CDR1 MNHEY, CDR2 SVGAGI. The length of the CDR3 is 16 residues.

This clone occurred a few times. V and J are TRBV7-3 and TRBJ2-2; 8 nucleotides match TRBD2. V was clipped by 6 bases and J by 6 bases; unmatched bases: 6. CDR3 size: 14 residues. Looked up from germline, CDR1 is SGHTA and CDR2 is FQGTGA. In DNA, the CDR3 is TGTGCCAGCAGGTTCAGCGGGAGCGCCGGGGAGCTGTTTTTT. Translating gives CASRFSGSAGELFF.

CDR3 in amino acids: CSVNGGVSGELFF. For the CDR3, the DNA is TGCAGCGTGAACGGGGGAGTCTCCGGGGAGCTGTTTTTT. The chain employs TRBV29-1 and TRBJ2-2, with TRBD2 as a possible D gene (6 bases). V lost 6 bases and J 6 bases, leaving 14 bases between the germline ends. The CDR3 is 13 residues long. CDR1 and CDR2 (germline): SQVTM, ANQGSEA.

This chain links TRBV7-3 with TRBJ1-1; tentative D call: TRBD1 (5 bases). The CDR3 covers 14 residues. Germline values: CDR1 SGHTA, CDR2 FQGTGA. V lost 4 bases to trimming and J lost 4 bases, with 13 bases between them. CDR3 sequence: CASSSNPGGTEAFF. CDR3 nucleotides: TGTGCCAGCAGCTCCAACCCCGGGGGCACTGAAGCTTTCTTT.

The table lists this clone with a few counts. This chain links TRBV5-1 with TRBJ1-4, with D uncertain. Germline values: CDR1 SGHRS, CDR2 YFSETQ. CDR3 length: 15 amino acids. Trimming cost V 4 bases and J 8 bases, with 18 bases left between them. The DNA of the CDR3 is TGCGCCAGCAGCCCTTCCCTCTCCCTCTCAGAAAAACTGTTTTTT. As protein: CASSPSLSLSEKLFF.

The rearrangement uses TRBV6-6 and TRBJ1-3, with TRBD1 matching 11 bases. Trimming removed 5 bases from V and 7 bases from J; junction bases left unmatched: 7. Per the germline V gene, CDR1 is MNHNY and CDR2 is SVGAGI (reference sequence). This CDR3 spans 15 amino acids. For the CDR3, the DNA is TGTGCCAGCAGTGATGCCGGGACAGGGGGTAACACCATATATTTT. Protein: CASSDAGTGGNTIYF.

The V gene is TRBV30, the J gene TRBJ1-6; 11 bases are a match to TRBD1. The CDR3 is 12 amino acids. Germline CDR1 reads GTSNPN; CDR2 reads SVGIG (reference sequence). J gave up 7 bases and V 8 bases, and 1 base lay outside the gene matches. CDR3 amino acids: CAGQGANSPLHF. CDR3 DNA: TGTGCCGGACAGGGGGCGAATTCACCCCTCCACTTT.

V is TRBV28 and J is TRBJ2-5; possibly TRBD1 for D (6 bases). Germline V gene sequence: CDR1 MDHEN, CDR2 SYDVKM. Trimming shortened V by 4 bases and J by 5 bases, and 14 bases separated the two germline ends. The CDR3 is made up of 14 amino acids. The CDR3 sequence is CASSSGQSQETQYF. The DNA for the CDR3 is TGTGCCAGCAGTTCCGGACAGAGTCAGGAGACCCAGTACTTC.

The chain carries TRBV27 and TRBJ2-7, with 8 bases that match TRBD2. The V and J ends lost 5 bases and 6 bases, in that order; junction bases with no gene match: 6. The CDR3 runs 13 residues. Per the germline V gene, CDR1 is MNHEY and CDR2 is SMNVEV (reference sequence). CDR3 nucleotides: TGTGCCAGCAGTATCAGCGGGAGCTCCGAGCAGTACTTC. Translation gives CASSISGSSEQYF.

Only a few counts were recorded for this clone. The CDR3 sequence is CASRQGSYNEQFF. In DNA, the CDR3 is TGTGCCAGCAGACAGGGCTCCTACAATGAGCAGTTCTTC. The chain joins TRBV6-1 to TRBJ2-1; TRBD1 might be the D (6 bases). This CDR3 has 13 residues. Germline CDR1 reads MNHNS; CDR2 reads SASEGT. V was trimmed by 6 bases and J by 0 bases, leaving 6 bases between them.

The V and J genes are TRBV19 and TRBJ1-3, with TRBD1 matching 7 bases. The germline V gene encodes CDR1 LNHDA and CDR2 SQIVND (reference sequence). V was pared by 6 bases and J by 4 bases, with 3 bases of the junction left unmatched. The CDR3 has 13 amino acids. The CDR3 nucleotides read TGTGCCAGTAGACGACAGGGAGGAAACACCATATATTTT. Residues: CASRRQGGNTIYF. Full variable domain (remainder filled in from reference TRBV19 and TRBJ1-3): DGGITQSPKYLFRKEGQNVTLSCEQNLNHDAMYWYRQDPGQGLRLIYYSQIVNDFQKGDIAEGYSVSREKKESFPLTVTSAQKNPTAFYLCASRRQGGNTIYFGEGSWLTVV.

The sample holds a few counts of this clone. The V gene is TRBV5-8, the J gene TRBJ1-2; possible D gene TRBD1, 6 bases. The CDR3 loop spans 13 amino acids. The V end was cut by 4 bases, the J end by 4 bases, with 11 bases between. The germline gives CDR1 SGHTS, CDR2 YDEGEE. The CDR3 nucleotides read TGTGCCAGCAGCATAGGACAGATCTATGGCTACACCTTC. Its protein is CASSIGQIYGYTF.

This clone came up a few times. The chain is built from TRBV2 and TRBJ1-1; D call uncertain. This CDR3 contains 14 residues. Trimming removed 1 base at V and 11 bases at J, with 17 bases between. Germline V gene lookup returns CDR1 SNHLY and CDR2 FYNNEI. In DNA, the CDR3 is TGTGCCAGCAGTGAAGAGGCAGGAATCGCAGGTGCTTTCTTT. Translation: CASSEEAGIAGAFF. The whole variable domain, filled in from reference TRBV2 and TRBJ1-1, reads EPEVTQTPSHQVTQMGQEVILRCVPISNHLYFYWYRQILGQKVEFLVSFYNNEISEKSEIFDDQFSVERPDGSNFTLKIRSTKLEDSAMYFCASSEEAGIAGAFFGQGTRLTVV.

This clone showed up just once. The gene calls are TRBV5-5 and TRBJ1-1; weak D call: TRBD1 (5 bases). In germline, CDR1 is SGHKS, CDR2 YYEKEE (reference sequence). Trimming shortened V by 7 bases and J by 3 bases, and 13 bases separated the two germline ends. The CDR3 runs 13 residues. The CDR3 loop is CASGPGTYTEAFF. The DNA for the CDR3 is TGTGCCAGCGGCCCAGGGACCTACACTGAAGCTTTCTTT.

V and J are TRBV5-1 and TRBJ2-4, with D possibly being TRBD1 or TRBD2 (5 bases each). Trimming shortened V by 4 bases and J by 0 bases, and 14 bases separated the two germline ends. Per the germline V gene, CDR1 is SGHRS and CDR2 is YFSETQ. This CDR3 is built from 16 residues. CDR3 amino acids: CASSEQGGLAKNIQYF. Here the CDR3 DNA reads TGCGCCAGCAGCGAGCAGGGTGGACTAGCCAAAAACATTCAGTACTTC.

The V gene is TRBV4-3, the J gene TRBJ2-3; D gene unclear. Trimming removed 0 bases at V and 1 base at J, with 8 bases between. The CDR3 sequence is 15 residues long. The germline V gene encodes CDR1 LGHNA and CDR2 YSLEER. The DNA of the CDR3 is TGCGCCAGCAGCCAAGATCTAGTGGGCACAGATACGCAGTATTTT. Its protein is CASSQDLVGTDTQYF.

This sequence joins TRBV5-6 and TRBJ2-5, with D perhaps matching TRBD1 (6 bases). This CDR3 contains 13 residues. Trimming pared 6 bases from V and 2 bases from J, leaving 11 bases between. Germline V CDR1 and CDR2: SGHDT, YYEEEE. This chain's CDR3 is CASTHRDQETQYF. DNA for the CDR3: TGTGCCAGCACCCACAGGGATCAAGAGACCCAGTACTTC.

This clone was counted a single time. This sequence joins TRBV29-1 and TRBJ1-2; 8 nucleotides agree with TRBD1. CDR3 length equals 15 residues. Trimming removed 3 bases from V and 1 base from J; junction bases left unmatched: 7. CDR1 SQVTM and CDR2 ANQGSEA come from the germline V gene. The CDR3 spells CSVDYRGDVNYGYTF. The CDR3 region has the DNA TGCAGCGTTGATTACAGGGGGGATGTTAACTATGGCTACACCTTC. Based on the CDR3 plus reference TRBV29-1 and TRBJ1-2, the full variable domain is SAVISQKPSRDICQRGTSLTIQCQVDSQVTMMFWYRQQPGQSLTLIATANQGSEATYESGFVIDKFPISRPNLTFSTLTVSNMSPEDSSIYLCSVDYRGDVNYGYTFGSGTRLTVV.

The rearrangement links TRBV28 to TRBJ1-2; D ambiguous. CDR3 length: 12 residues. The germline CDR1 and CDR2 sequences are MDHEN and SYDVKM. Trimming pared 7 bases from V and 4 bases from J, leaving 10 bases between. The CDR3: CASTLRVYGYTF. The CDR3 DNA reads as TGTGCCAGCACCCTGCGGGTCTATGGCTACACCTTC.

The chain has TRBV7-2 and TRBJ1-6; 10 bases are shared with TRBD1. The CDR3 sequence is 16 residues long. Per the germline V gene, CDR1 is SGHTA and CDR2 is FQGNSA. V was pared by 5 bases and J by 7 bases, with 8 bases of the junction left unmatched. DNA for the CDR3: TGTGCCAGCAGCAATACCCGACAGGGGGCAAATTCACCCCTCCACTTT. This translates into CASSNTRQGANSPLHF.